The rows below give T cell receptor beta chains drawn from one sample of a study of post-analysis software for immune sequencing data. TCRdb passed the PCR reads through MiXCR, listing each CDR3 protein once. The sample has 450,000 to 700,000 distinct CDR3 sequences, roughly 40% seen once; the top ten hold 1.5% to 2%. Sequenced material: blood. The receptor source for this set is a girl aged 10 to 17 with multiple sclerosis. The CDR3 runs from the conserved cysteine through the conserved F or W. The order of the fields is D gene, V gene, J gene, clone size, CDR3 DNA, CDR3 protein. D genes are given only for firm matches. Not every row has a clone size; where given, it reads once, few, many or a size class.

>TRBD2|TRBV12-3/TRBV12-4|TRBJ2-7|few
TGTGCCAGCAGCCGGCCAGGACTAGCGGTTTACGAGCAGTACTTC
CASSRPGLAVYEQYF
>-|TRBV10-3|TRBJ2-5|-
TGTGCCACAAGACAGGAAGATGGGGAGACCCAGTACTTC
CATRQEDGETQYF
>TRBD2|TRBV9|TRBJ2-1|few
TGTGCCAGCAGCGTAGATCCGCTAGCGGGGGGGCTTTACAATGAGCAGTTCTTC
CASSVDPLAGGLYNEQFF
>-|TRBV11-3|TRBJ2-3|once
TGTGCCAGCAGTAATGGGGATACGCAGTATTTT
CASSNGDTQYF
>-|TRBV5-6|TRBJ2-7|few
TGTGCCAGCAGCTTGGGGGGGTGGGGACTGACGAGCTCCTACGAGCAGTACTTC
CASSLGGWGLTSSYEQYF
>TRBD1|TRBV27|TRBJ2-3|-
TGTGCCAGCAGCCCGGGACAGGGGATGTCAGATACGCAGTATTTT
CASSPGQGMSDTQYF
>TRBD2|TRBV4-1|TRBJ2-7|few
TGCGCCAGCAGCCCCCGGGAGGGAGACTACGAGCAGTACTTC
CASSPREGDYEQYF
>-|TRBV27|TRBJ2-3|many
TGTGCCAGCAGTAGCGCCCTCACAGATACGCAGTATTTT
CASSSALTDTQYF
>TRBD1|TRBV6-1|TRBJ1-2|few
TGTGCCAGCAGTCATGGTGGAGGGGGCGCCCCAAACTATGGCTACACCTTC
CASSHGGGGAPNYGYTF
>-|TRBV20-1|TRBJ2-3|few
TGCAGTGCTAGAGGGGCGACTAGCACAGATACGCAGTATTTT
CSARGATSTDTQYF
>-|TRBV27|TRBJ1-2|-
TGTGCCAGCAGTTTATCTCTCGGGAACCTTAACTATGGCTACACCTTC
CASSLSLGNLNYGYTF
>-|TRBV21-1|TRBJ1-6|few
TGTGCCAGCAGCATAGATTCACCCCTCCACTTT
CASSIDSPLHF
>TRBD1|TRBV6-6|TRBJ1-5|-
TGTGCCAGCAGCAATACCCGGACAGGGGGAAACAATCAGCCCCAGCATTTT
CASSNTRTGGNNQPQHF
>-|TRBV7-2|TRBJ2-5|-
TGTGCCAGCAGCTTAGCTAGAGACCAAGAGACCCAGTACTTC
CASSLARDQETQYF
>-|TRBV24-1|TRBJ2-7|-
TGTGCCACCAGTGACCCGTTGAGTGAGCAGTACTTC
CATSDPLSEQYF
>TRBD2|TRBV10-3|TRBJ2-5|-
TGTGCCATCAGTGAATCGGGTAGCGGGAGTGAGACCCAGTACTTC
CAISESGSGSETQYF
>TRBD1|TRBV6-5|TRBJ1-2|-
TGTGCCAGCAGGGGACAGACCCACCACTATGGCTACACCTTC
CASRGQTHHYGYTF
>-|TRBV11-3|TRBJ2-7|-
TGTGCCAGCAGCGACACAGGGTACTCCGAGCAGTACTTC
CASSDTGYSEQYF
>-|TRBV6-1|TRBJ1-1|-
TGTGCCAGCAGTGAAGCCCTCACCGCAAGAGGTGAAGCTTTCTTT
CASSEALTARGEAFF
>TRBD1|TRBV30|TRBJ1-1|-
TGTGCCTGGGGGACAGGGGAGGCTTTCTTT
CAWGTGEAFF
>-|TRBV4-1|TRBJ2-7|-
TGCGCCAGCAGCCAGACCGCCGGGACCAACTACGAGCAGTACTTC
CASSQTAGTNYEQYF
>-|TRBV15|TRBJ2-5|once
TGTGCCACCAGCAGAGATCGGGGCAGGGTCACGATTCAAGAGACCCAGTACTTC
CATSRDRGRVTIQETQYF
>TRBD1|TRBV5-1|TRBJ1-5|-
TGCGCCAGCAGCAGACCGGGACAGGGTTTCTGCAATCAGCCCCAGCATTTT
CASSRPGQGFCNQPQHF
>-|TRBV15|TRBJ2-3|-
TGTGCCACCAGCAGGGACTGGACAGATACGCAGTATTTT
CATSRDWTDTQYF
>-|TRBV5-1|TRBJ1-2|-
TGCGCCAGCAGCTACGGAACACCGAACTCCCTACGCAATAACTTCAATGGCTACACCTTC
CASSYGTPNSLRNNFNGYTF
>TRBD2|TRBV4-2|TRBJ2-5|-
TGTGCCAGCGATAGCGGGGAGACCCAGTACTTC
CASDSGETQYF
>-|TRBV9|TRBJ1-1|few
TGTGCCAGCAGCGCCGACCCCTCTTTTGAAGCTTTCTTT
CASSADPSFEAFF
>TRBD2|TRBV5-1|TRBJ2-7|-
TGCGCCAGCAGTCCTCTGGCGGGAGCTCAGTACGAGCAGTACTTC
CASSPLAGAQYEQYF
>-|TRBV20-1|TRBJ1-5|-
TGCAGTGCTAGGACAGAACATCAGCCCCAGCATTTT
CSARTEHQPQHF
>-|TRBV6-2/TRBV6-3|TRBJ1-1|few
TGTGCCAGCAGCTACAGGGTCGAGGTTGAAGCTTTCTTT
CASSYRVEVEAFF
>-|TRBV5-1|TRBJ2-3|-
TGCGCCAGCAGCAGGACGGAGGACCTCACAGATACGCAGTATTTT
CASSRTEDLTDTQYF
>-|TRBV12-3/TRBV12-4|TRBJ2-7|-
TGTGCCAGTAGCATCCGGGACATGAGCTACGAGCAGTACTTC
CASSIRDMSYEQYF
>TRBD1|TRBV7-6|TRBJ2-7|-
TGTGCCAGCAGTTTGGACGACAGGGGAAAGCAGTACTTC
CASSLDDRGKQYF
>TRBD1|TRBV20-1|TRBJ2-5|once
TGCAGTGCCGAGAATCGACAGGGGCTGGAGACCCAGTACTTC
CSAENRQGLETQYF
>TRBD2|TRBV6-1|TRBJ2-1|-
TGTGCCAGCAGTGCCTCCGCTAGCGGGGGAATTGTTAGGTCCTACAATGAGCAGTTCTTC
CASSASASGGIVRSYNEQFF
>TRBD1|TRBV6-1|TRBJ1-5|few
TGTGCCAGCAGCCTTGGACAGGGGAGGGATCAGCCCCAGCATTTT
CASSLGQGRDQPQHF
>-|TRBV20-1|TRBJ2-3|few
TGCAGTGCTAGAGATATGAAGCGAGATACGCAGTATTTT
CSARDMKRDTQYF